A single sample gave rise to the 11 T cell receptor beta chains below, sequenced in a study of shared clonotypes between healthy human individuals. Only CD45RO-negative cells positively selected for CCR7 counted as naive CD8 cells, so terminally differentiated effector memory CD45RA+ cells were excluded. Profiled with immunoSEQ multiplex PCR; TCRdb holds only in-frame clones, not every one. The sample has about 2 million clones; 85% to 95% are singletons. Sequencing was performed on naive CD8+ T cells sorted from blood. The receptor set was obtained from a man in his late teens or twenties in good health.

The chain carries TRBV4-1 and TRBJ2-3; D is unclear. From germline, CDR1 is MGHRA and CDR2 YSYEKL. Deletions cut 8 bases from V and 4 bases from J, with 7 bases between. This CDR3 region has 11 residues. Written as DNA, the CDR3 is TGCGCCAGCGGGATACCAGATACGCAGTATTTT. Amino acid sequence: CASGIPDTQYF.

The CDR3 sequence: CASSDPGQGAAGNTIYF. CDR3 bases: TGCGCCAGCAGCGATCCGGGACAGGGGGCTGCTGGAAACACCATATATTTT. This chain joins TRBV5-1 and TRBJ1-3, with 12 bases identical to TRBD1. V gave up 4 bases and J gave up 2 bases; unmatched junction bases: 7. From germline, CDR1 is SGHRS and CDR2 YFSETQ. There are 17 residues in the CDR3.

The chain couples TRBV2 to TRBJ2-7; 10 bases align to TRBD1. The junction had 3 bases not matched to a gene; V was cut back by 4 bases and J by 3 bases. Germline lookup yields CDR1 SNHLY and CDR2 FYNNEI. CDR3 length: 14 amino acids. The CDR3 protein is CASSGDRGLYEQYF. The CDR3 nucleotides read TGTGCCAGCAGTGGGGACAGGGGTCTCTACGAGCAGTACTTC.

The gene calls are TRBV4-1 and TRBJ1-1; D is possibly TRBD1 (5 bases). The CDR3 loop spans 15 amino acids. V was trimmed by 1 base and J by 3 bases, leaving 12 bases between them. Germline CDR1 reads MGHRA; CDR2 reads YSYEKL. Here the CDR3 reads CASSQVGLLDTEAFF. The CDR3 DNA reads TGCGCCAGCAGCCAAGTGGGACTCCTGGACACTGAAGCTTTCTTT.

This chain connects TRBV9 to TRBJ2-5, with D perhaps TRBD2 (5 bases). Between the trimmed V and J ends, which lost 4 bases and 5 bases, there was a span of 21 bases. This CDR3 spans 16 amino acids. CDR1 and CDR2 from the germline V gene are SGDLS and YYNGEE. The CDR3 here is CASSPPLARFEETQYF. CDR3 coding DNA: TGTGCCAGCAGCCCTCCTCTAGCCCGGTTTGAGGAGACCCAGTACTTC.

The chain employs TRBV7-8 and TRBJ2-1; 7 positions agree with TRBD1. The J segment lost 4 bases and the V segment lost 2 bases, leaving 2 bases of the junction unmatched. CDR1 is SGHVS and CDR2 is FQNEAQ in the germline V gene. The CDR3 has 14 amino acids. Here the CDR3 reads CASSLTGAYNEQFF. CDR3 in DNA: TGTGCCAGCAGCTTAACAGGGGCTTACAATGAGCAGTTCTTC.

The V gene is TRBV7-9, the J gene TRBJ2-1, with 8 nucleotides matching TRBD2. Germline assignment: CDR1 SEHNR and CDR2 FQNEAQ (reference sequence). The junction had 9 bases not matched to a gene; V was cut back by 2 bases and J by 9 bases. The CDR3 runs to 15 residues. The CDR3 region is CASSLSTSGLVEQFF. The CDR3 region has the DNA TGTGCCAGCAGCTTAAGTACTAGCGGCTTGGTTGAGCAGTTCTTC.

The J gene is TRBJ2-7, the V gene TRBV7-6, with 8 positions matching TRBD2. The germline V gene encodes CDR1 SGHVS and CDR2 FNYEAQ. V dropped 4 bases and J dropped 4; count of bases not matched to a gene: 9. The CDR3 has 15 amino acids. The CDR3, as DNA: TGTGCCAGCAGCTCGGAAGCGGGAGCGGCGTACGAGCAGTACTTC. Translated: CASSSEAGAAYEQYF.

The chain employs TRBV4-1 and TRBJ1-1; a weak D match, TRBD1 (6 bases). V lost 1 base and J lost 5, with 17 bases in between. The CDR3 spans 16 residues. CDR1 and CDR2 from the germline V gene are MGHRA and YSYEKL. CDR3 region: CASSQVTGIRLTEAFF. As DNA, the CDR3 is TGCGCCAGCAGCCAAGTAACAGGGATAAGGTTGACTGAAGCTTTCTTT.

V is TRBV9 and J is TRBJ1-4; no clear D gene. The ends were cut back, 4 bases at V and 0 bases at J, with 13 bases in the middle. There are 16 residues in the CDR3. The germline gives CDR1 SGDLS, CDR2 YYNGEE. CDR3 residues: CASSPGLVATNEKLFF. CDR3 bases: TGTGCCAGCAGCCCCGGTCTAGTTGCAACTAATGAAAAACTGTTTTTT.

The V gene is TRBV7-9, the J gene TRBJ2-2, with D perhaps TRBD2 (6 bases). The CDR3 is made up of 16 amino acids. V was pared by 2 bases and J by 2 bases, with 12 bases between. Germline CDR1 SEHNR, CDR2 FQNEAQ (reference sequence). CDR3 coding DNA: TGTGCCAGCAGCTTAACCCGGGGAGGTAACACCGGGGAGCTGTTTTTT. This encodes CASSLTRGGNTGELFF.